This entry concerns a single TCR beta chain. Its antigen is unidentified. Normal lung sampling was at least 3 cm from the tumour, as distant as possible. Libraries were prepared by immunoSEQ multiplex PCR; TCRdb keeps only in-frame clonotypes and omits some of them. The repertoire holds around 9,000 clones, about 80% seen once, with roughly 13% in the top ten. This sample was included in a study of immune cell composition in non-small cell lung cancer. Study at large: Histologic subtype was mainly adenocarcinoma or squamous cell carcinoma.

The CDR3 spans 14 residues. V dropped 3 bases and J dropped 4 bases, with 10 bases sitting between them. Germline assignment: CDR1 SGHRS and CDR2 YFSETQ. Findings and caveats of the study: Shared sequences between tumour-reactive and dominant in vivo clones were not proven.

The chain links TRBV5-1 to TRBJ1-4, with D tentatively TRBD1 (6 bases). The sequence came from a human donor with non-small cell lung cancer. Material: non-adjacent lung tissue. CDR3 sequence: CASSWTVNNEKLFF. The CDR3 coding sequence is TGCGCCAGCAGCTGGACAGTAAATAATGAAAAACTGTTTTTT. Based on the CDR3 plus reference TRBV5-1 and TRBJ1-4, the full variable domain is KAGVTQTPRYLIKTRGQQVTLSCSPISGHRSVSWYQQTPGQGLQFLFEYFSETQRNKGNFPGRFSGRQFSNSRSEMNVSTLELGDSALYLCASSWTVNNEKLFFGSGTQLSVL.